This TCR beta chain was sequenced for a study of T cells in Graves' hyperthyroidism and ophthalmopathy. This clonotype showed up many times. Its cognate antigen is unknown. Broader study findings: Blood samples included most of the expanded thyroid clonotypes exceeding 0.001.

The J segment lost 5 bases and the V segment lost 0 bases, leaving 2 bases of the junction unmatched. Looked up from germline, CDR1 is SGHAT and CDR2 is FQNNGV. The CDR3 sequence is 16 residues long. Amplification of TCR beta CDR3 regions used RNA as the template. Initially, a first-round RT-PCR of the TCR CDR3 employed the HTBI primer set. TCRdb processed the multiplex PCR reads anew with MiXCR; each CDR3 protein has one entry. The table lists a few hundred thousand distinct CDR3 sequences, 22% of them singletons. This chain uses TRBV11-2 with TRBJ2-1, with 12 bases aligning to TRBD2. The sequence was obtained from a woman in her 70s with Graves' ophthalmopathy. Source material: blood. CDR3 protein: CASSLEGLAGHNEQFF. CDR3 bases: TGTGCCAGCAGCTTAGAGGGACTAGCGGGTCACAATGAGCAGTTCTTC. The whole variable domain, remainder taken from reference TRBV11-2 and TRBJ2-1, is EAGVAQSPRYKIIEKRQSVAFWCNPISGHATLYWYQQILGQGPKLLIQFQNNGVVDDSQLPKDRFSAERLKGVDSTLKIQPAKLEDSAVYLCASSLEGLAGHNEQFFGPGTRLTVL.